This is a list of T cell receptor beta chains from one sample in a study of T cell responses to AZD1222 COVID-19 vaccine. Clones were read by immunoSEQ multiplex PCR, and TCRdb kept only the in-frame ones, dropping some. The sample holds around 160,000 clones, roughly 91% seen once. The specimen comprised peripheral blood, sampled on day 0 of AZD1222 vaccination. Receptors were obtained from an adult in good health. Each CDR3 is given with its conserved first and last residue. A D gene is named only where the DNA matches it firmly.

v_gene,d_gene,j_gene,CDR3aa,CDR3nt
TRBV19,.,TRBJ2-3,CASSLTVSTDTQYF,TGTGCCAGTAGTCTGACAGTCAGCACAGATACGCAGTATTTT
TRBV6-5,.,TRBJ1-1,CASSYGEMNTEAFF,TGTGCCAGCAGTTACGGGGAGATGAACACTGAAGCTTTCTTT
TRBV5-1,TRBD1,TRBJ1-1,CASSFDRGDTGTEAFF,TGCGCCAGCAGCTTCGACAGGGGGGACACGGGGACTGAAGCTTTCTTT
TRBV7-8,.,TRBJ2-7,CASSRGADSSYEQYF,TGTGCCAGCTCTAGGGGGGCTGACAGCTCCTACGAGCAGTACTTC
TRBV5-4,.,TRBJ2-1,CASSPGTRDNEQFF,TGTGCCAGCAGCCCCGGGACAAGGGACAATGAGCAGTTCTTC
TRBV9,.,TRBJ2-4,CASSGSQGAKNIQYF,TGTGCCAGCAGCGGCTCACAGGGAGCCAAAAACATTCAGTACTTC
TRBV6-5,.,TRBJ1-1,CASRPSGYTEAFF,TGTGCCAGCAGACCCTCTGGGTACACTGAAGCTTTCTTT
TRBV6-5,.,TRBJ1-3,CASQRTGRGNTIYF,TGTGCCAGCCAAAGAACAGGGAGAGGAAACACCATATATTTT
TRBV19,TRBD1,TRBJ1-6,CASHRGGDNSPLHF,TGTGCTTCTCACAGGGGGGGAGATAATTCACCCCTCCACTTT
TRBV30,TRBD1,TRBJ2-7,CAWSGGGTGRYEQYF,TGTGCCTGGAGTGGGGGTGGGACAGGGAGATACGAGCAGTACTTC
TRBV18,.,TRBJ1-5,CASAGGGINQPQHF,TGTGCCAGCGCCGGGGGAGGAATCAATCAGCCCCAGCATTTT
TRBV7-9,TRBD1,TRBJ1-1,CASTPIGAGGSMNTEAFF,TGTGCCAGCACCCCGATCGGGGCAGGGGGCTCTATGAACACTGAAGCTTTCTTT
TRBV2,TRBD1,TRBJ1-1,CASSLTGGNTEAFF,TGTGCCAGCAGTCTTACAGGGGGGAACACTGAAGCTTTCTTT
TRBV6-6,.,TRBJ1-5,CASSPNPLDQPQHF,TGTGCCAGCAGTCCCAACCCGTTGGATCAGCCCCAGCATTTT
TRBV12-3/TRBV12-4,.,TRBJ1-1,CASSAGDTEAFF,TGTGCCAGCAGTGCAGGGGACACTGAAGCTTTCTTT
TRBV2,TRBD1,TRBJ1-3,CASSMDRNSGNTIYF,TGTGCCAGCAGTATGGACAGGAACTCTGGAAACACCATATATTTT
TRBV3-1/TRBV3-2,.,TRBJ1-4,CASSQTGTINEKLFF,TGTGCCAGCAGCCAAACAGGGACAATTAATGAAAAACTGTTTTTT
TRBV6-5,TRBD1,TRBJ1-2,CASSSGQELYGYTF,TGTGCCAGCAGCTCCGGACAGGAGCTCTATGGCTACACCTTC